One sample yielded the 21 T cell receptor beta chains listed below, sequenced in a study of blood T cell dynamics during melanoma immunotherapy. As to time point: week 3, after first cycle of checkpoint inhibitor. Sequencing was performed with immunoSEQ multiplex PCR; in TCRdb, only in-frame clones are kept and a portion is missing. Among roughly 8,900 clones listed, 70% to 90% were seen once. Sequencing was performed on blood, taken from a patient treated with checkpoint blockade. These receptors were collected from a human donor with melanoma.

The chain joins TRBV5-1 to TRBJ1-3, with D unclear. The germline CDR1 and CDR2 sequences are SGHRS and YFSETQ. Trimming cost V 4 bases and J 1 base, with 12 bases left between them. This CDR3 has 15 residues. CDR3 residues: CASSPEPGSGNTIYF. DNA of the CDR3: TGCGCCAGCAGCCCAGAGCCCGGGTCTGGAAACACCATATATTTT.

The genes are TRBV6-1 and TRBJ2-2, with TRBD1 identical over 7 bases. CDR1 and CDR2 from the germline V gene are MNHNS and SASEGT. There are 15 residues in the CDR3. With 7 bases clipped from V and 0 bases from J, the junction kept 5 bases outside the gene matches. The DNA of the CDR3 is TGTGCCAGCACCTACAGGGGATCGAACACCGGGGAGCTGTTTTTT. It specifies CASTYRGSNTGELFF.

This clone appeared a single time. The V call is TRBV4-1, the J call TRBJ2-2; D possibly uses TRBD1 or TRBD2 (6 bases each). The germline CDR1 and CDR2 sequences are MGHRA and YSYEKL. This CDR3 contains 15 residues. V lost 0 bases, J lost 4 bases, and 9 bases lay in between. CDR3 nucleotide sequence: TGCGCCAGCAGCCAAGATGGGGGGCTCACCGGGGAGCTGTTTTTT. Translating it yields CASSQDGGLTGELFF.

The J gene is TRBJ2-1, the V gene TRBV28; TRBD2 matches at 9 bases. CDR1 is MDHEN and CDR2 is SYDVKM in the germline V gene. The CDR3 extends over 16 amino acids. J was trimmed by 1 base and V by 10 bases; bases with no gene match: 11. CDR3 nucleotide sequence: TGTGCCACCCTCCCGGGTAGCGGGAGTTCCTACAATGAGCAGTTCTTC. Translated: CATLPGSGSSYNEQFF.

Details on this clone: The conserved phenylalanine or tryptophan normally closing the CDR3 is absent here, so this likely arose from a read error. Because the CDR3's place on the DNA is in doubt, the DNA is left out and the CDR3 is given as listed by TCRdb. The genes are TRBV6-1 and TRBJ2-3; the table gives TRBD1 as D, unverified against the DNA. Per germline, CDR1 MNHNS and CDR2 SASEGT. 13 amino acids form the CDR3, both terminal residues included. CDR3 sequence: CASKGDEGTPKGI.

The V and J genes are TRBV7-8 and TRBJ2-5; 7 positions agree with TRBD1. The CDR3 consists of 17 residues. The ends lost 2 bases at V and 3 bases at J; junction bases unmatched: 12. Germline V CDR1 and CDR2: SGHVS, FQNEAQ. The CDR3 region has the DNA TGTGCCAGCAGCTTAATTGTCTTAGGGACAGAAAAAGAGACCCAGTACTTC. Translation gives CASSLIVLGTEKETQYF.

V usage is TRBV28 and J usage is TRBJ2-7; tentative D call: TRBD2 (5 bases). Germline V gene data show CDR1 as MDHEN and CDR2 as SYDVKM. CDR3 size: 13 residues. Trimming removed 4 bases at V and 3 bases at J, with 10 bases between. The chain's CDR3 is CASSSARDYEQYF. The CDR3 region has the DNA TGTGCCAGCAGTTCTGCCCGGGACTACGAGCAGTACTTC.

The chain combines TRBV15 with TRBJ1-2, with TRBD1 identical over 8 bases. Germline loops: CDR1 LNHNV, CDR2 YYDKDF (reference sequence). This CDR3 is built from 18 residues. Trimming removed 2 bases from V and 1 base from J; junction bases left unmatched: 12. In nucleotides, the CDR3 is TGTGCCACCAGCAGATCACCAACCAGGACAGGGCTTAACTATGGCTACACCTTC. Encoded protein: CATSRSPTRTGLNYGYTF.

The rearrangement joins TRBV2 to TRBJ1-2, with TRBD1 matching over 8 bases. Trimming cost V 8 bases and J 2 bases; bases outside gene matches: 4. CDR1 SNHLY and CDR2 FYNNEI come from the germline V gene. The CDR3 has 13 amino acids. The CDR3 DNA reads as TGTGCCAGCGAGGACAGGGTAAACTATGGCTACACCTTC. The encoded protein is CASEDRVNYGYTF.

This clone was recorded a few times. J is TRBJ2-7 and V is TRBV7-8; TRBD1 might be the D (6 bases). Per germline, CDR1 SGHVS and CDR2 FQNEAQ. V lost 4 bases and J 2 bases, leaving 9 bases between the germline ends. The CDR3 contains 13 residues. CDR3: CASSSDSTYEQYF. CDR3 nucleotides: TGTGCCAGCAGCTCGGACAGTACCTACGAGCAGTACTTC.

The chain recombines TRBV4-1 with TRBJ2-1; tentatively, D is TRBD1 (5 bases). V was pared by 4 bases and J by 3 bases, with 10 bases between. CDR1 is MGHRA and CDR2 is YSYEKL in the germline V gene. The length of the CDR3 is 14 residues. In nucleotides, the CDR3 is TGCGCCAGCAGCCCACAGGATCACTACAATGAGCAGTTCTTC. Protein: CASSPQDHYNEQFF.

This rearrangement joins TRBV28 to TRBJ2-7; possible D gene TRBD1, 5 bases. Trimming pared 2 bases from V and 6 bases from J, leaving 14 bases between. CDR3 size: 14 residues. Germline assignment: CDR1 MDHEN and CDR2 SYDVKM. The CDR3 bases are TGTGCCAGCAGTTTACTAGACAGTGTGCGCGAGCAGTACTTC. It specifies CASSLLDSVREQYF.

In its sample, this clone was seen a few times. This chain uses TRBV10-1 with TRBJ1-2; D is ambiguous. Germline V gene lookup returns CDR1 WNHNN and CDR2 SYGVQD (reference sequence). V lost 3 bases, J lost 5 bases, and 4 bases lay in between. There are 11 residues in the CDR3. The chain's CDR3 is CASSDGYGYTF. The CDR3 DNA reads as TGCGCCAGCAGTGACGGGTATGGCTACACCTTC.

V usage is TRBV7-2 and J usage is TRBJ1-1; 10 nucleotides align to TRBD1. This CDR3 is 15 amino acids long. Trimming cost V 5 bases and J 5 bases; bases outside gene matches: 8. Germline lookup yields CDR1 SGHTA and CDR2 FQGNSA. The CDR3 region has the DNA TGTGCCAGCAGCGCGGACAGGGGGAAGGGGACTGAAGCTTTCTTT. Translated: CASSADRGKGTEAFF.

The V call is TRBV19, the J call TRBJ1-1; 8 positions agree with TRBD1. V was clipped by 1 base and J by 8 bases; unmatched bases: 9. Germline lookup yields CDR1 LNHDA and CDR2 SQIVND (reference sequence). CDR3 length: 15 residues. CDR3 region: CASSIVIRGRGEAFF. In DNA, the CDR3 is TGTGCCAGTAGTATAGTGATCAGGGGGCGCGGAGAAGCTTTCTTT.

The chain joins TRBV2 to TRBJ1-2, with D possibly TRBD1 on 6 matching bases. Between the trimmed V and J ends, which lost 10 bases and 2 bases, there was a span of 14 bases. Germline V lookup: CDR1 SNHLY, CDR2 FYNNEI. There are 13 residues in the CDR3. The CDR3 here is CAIQGGQNYGYTF. The DNA of the CDR3 is TGTGCCATACAGGGCGGGCAGAACTATGGCTACACCTTC.

This rearrangement joins TRBV7-8 to TRBJ2-7; D unclear. V was cut by 1 base and J by 11 bases, with 12 bases left in between. The CDR3 has 12 amino acids. Germline assignment: CDR1 SGHVS and CDR2 FQNEAQ. CDR3 DNA sequence: TGTGCCAGCAGCTTAGTGATGAGCGCCGAGTACTTC. Translated: CASSLVMSAEYF.

This chain uses TRBV4-2 with TRBJ2-7, with D possibly being TRBD1 (6 bases). The CDR3 loop spans 15 amino acids. V was cut by 2 bases and J by 2 bases, with 13 bases left in between. Per germline, CDR1 LGHNA and CDR2 YNFKEQ. The CDR3 sequence is CASSQQKTGTYEQYF. The CDR3, as DNA: TGTGCCAGCAGCCAACAAAAGACAGGAACCTACGAGCAGTACTTC.

The rearrangement uses TRBV19 and TRBJ1-1; D not resolved. The CDR3 loop spans 13 amino acids. CDR1 is LNHDA and CDR2 is SQIVND in the germline V gene (reference sequence). V was shortened by 3 bases and J by 1 base, with 6 bases between the two germline ends. CDR3 protein: CASSIGRNTEAFF. The CDR3 DNA follows: TGTGCCAGTAGTATCGGCAGGAACACTGAAGCTTTCTTT.

The genes are TRBV28 and TRBJ2-3; D is possibly TRBD2 (5 bases). V shed 4 bases and J shed 4 bases, with 15 bases lying between them. The length of the CDR3 is 15 residues. Per germline, CDR1 MDHEN and CDR2 SYDVKM. The CDR3 is CASSSIGGGADTQYF. For the CDR3, the DNA is TGTGCCAGCAGTTCAATCGGAGGCGGCGCAGATACGCAGTATTTT. Drawing the rest from reference TRBV28 and TRBJ2-3, the complete variable domain is DVKVTQSSRYLVKRTGEKVFLECVQDMDHENMFWYRQDPGLGLRLIYFSYDVKMKEKGDIPEGYSVSREKKERFSLILESASTNQTSMYLCASSSIGGGADTQYFGPGTRLTVL.

The chain couples TRBV28 to TRBJ1-3; D uncertain. CDR3 length: 15 residues. Germline lookup yields CDR1 MDHEN and CDR2 SYDVKM. V dropped 6 bases and J dropped 0 bases, with 12 bases sitting between them. In nucleotides, the CDR3 is TGTGCCAGCAGCCGGGTTCGGTTCTCTGGAAACACCATATATTTT. Amino acids: CASSRVRFSGNTIYF. Looking up the rest from reference TRBV28 and TRBJ1-3 gives the full variable domain: DVKVTQSSRYLVKRTGEKVFLECVQDMDHENMFWYRQDPGLGLRLIYFSYDVKMKEKGDIPEGYSVSREKKERFSLILESASTNQTSMYLCASSRVRFSGNTIYFGEGSWLTVV.